The 32 T cell receptor beta chains below were found in one sample sequenced in a study of blood T cell repertoires in COVID-19. TCRdb's copy holds only in-frame clones and misses some; the assay was immunoSEQ multiplex PCR. The table has more than 300,000 clones, 90% seen once; the top ten hold around 3.9%. The sequencing input was PBMCs or T cells enriched from blood (not recorded which). These receptors were collected from a woman aged 25 to 39 who had been exposed to COVID-19.

The J gene is TRBJ1-4, the V gene TRBV7-6, with D perhaps matching TRBD1 (6 bases). With 5 bases removed from V and 7 bases from J, the gap between germline ends came to 14 bases. The germline CDR1 and CDR2 sequences are SGHVS and FNYEAQ. The CDR3 is 14 amino acids. CDR3 residues: CASSLQGPREKLFF. CDR3 nucleotides: TGTGCCAGCAGCCTACAGGGCCCCCGTGAAAAACTGTTTTTT.

The genes are TRBV4-1 and TRBJ2-5; 9 positions agree with TRBD2. In germline, CDR1 is MGHRA, CDR2 YSYEKL. The CDR3 sequence is 17 residues long. J gave up 3 bases and V 1 base, and 9 bases lay outside the gene matches. CDR3 sequence (DNA): TGCGCCAGCAGCCAAGTGCACCTAGCGGGGATAGAAGAGACCCAGTACTTC. Translated, it gives CASSQVHLAGIEETQYF.

The V gene is TRBV2, the J gene TRBJ2-4, with TRBD1 matching 8 bases. This CDR3 has 15 residues. Germline CDR1 reads SNHLY; CDR2 reads FYNNEI. V trimming: 6 bases; J trimming: 2 bases; junction bases outside the gene matches: 6. CDR3 protein: CASSEDRVTKNIQYF. DNA of the CDR3: TGTGCCAGCAGCGAGGACAGGGTAACCAAAAACATTCAGTACTTC.

The rearrangement uses TRBV7-8 and TRBJ1-4; D remains unclear. The V gene lost 5 bases and the J gene lost 7 bases, with 11 bases spanning the gap. The CDR3 totals 13 residues. From germline, CDR1 is SGHVS and CDR2 FQNEAQ. CDR3 bases: TGTGCCAGCAGCGTTGGACGGGGTGAAAAACTGTTTTTT. Amino acid sequence: CASSVGRGEKLFF. The variable domain in full, completed from reference TRBV7-8 and TRBJ1-4, reads GAGVSQSPRYKVAKRGQDVALRCDPISGHVSLFWYQQALGQGPEFLTYFQNEAQLDKSGLPSDRFFAERPEGSVSTLKIQRTQQEDSAVYLCASSVGRGEKLFFGSGTQLSVL.

Notes on this clone: One end of the junction varies from germline; a read error may be responsible. J is TRBJ1-1 and V is TRBV4-1, with D possibly TRBD1 on 5 matching bases. This CDR3 region has 12 residues. Germline lookup yields CDR1 MGHRA and CDR2 YSYEKL. DNA for the CDR3: TGCGCCAGCAGGTCGTACGGGACTGTAGCTTTCTTT. It encodes CASRSYGTVAFF.

V and J are TRBV5-6 and TRBJ2-5, with 15 bases fitting TRBD2. The CDR3 length is 17 residues. Germline trimming cut 4 bases from V and 1 base from J; bases unmatched to any gene: 5. Germline assignment: CDR1 SGHDT and CDR2 YYEEEE. The CDR3 DNA is TGTGCCAGCAGCGGGCCGGGACTAGCGGGGGGCCAAGAGACCCAGTACTTC. It is translated as CASSGPGLAGGQETQYF.

The rearrangement links TRBV19 to TRBJ1-2; TRBD1 agrees at 7 bases. The CDR3 loop spans 14 amino acids. V dropped 3 bases and J dropped 4; count of bases not matched to a gene: 5. In germline, CDR1 is LNHDA, CDR2 SQIVND (reference sequence). CDR3 in amino acids: CASSIDDRVYGYTF. Here the CDR3 DNA reads TGTGCCAGTAGTATCGACGACAGGGTCTATGGCTACACCTTC.

The chain combines TRBV6-5 with TRBJ1-4; 8 bases are shared with TRBD1. V was clipped by 10 bases and J by 5 bases; unmatched bases: 3. The CDR3 covers 12 residues. Germline V gene lookup returns CDR1 MNHEY and CDR2 SVGAGI. CDR3 amino acids: CATRQGNEKLFF. The CDR3 nucleotides read TGTGCCACTAGACAGGGGAATGAAAAACTGTTTTTT.

This clone came up once. The chain uses TRBV3-1 (or the pseudogene TRBV3-2) and TRBJ1-1; 11 nucleotides align to TRBD1. J was trimmed by 4 bases and V by 3 bases; bases with no gene match: 13. This CDR3 region has 18 residues. CDR1 and CDR2 (germline): LGHDT, YNNKEL (reference sequence). In DNA, the CDR3 is TGTGCCAGCAGCCAGGCTCCCGGGACAGGGGGTTACCGCACTGAAGCTTTCTTT. Translating gives CASSQAPGTGGYRTEAFF.

V usage is TRBV7-9 and J usage is TRBJ1-2, with 7 bases fitting TRBD1. Germline trimming cut 3 bases from V and 8 bases from J; bases unmatched to any gene: 9. From germline, CDR1 is SEHNR and CDR2 FQNEAQ (reference sequence). This CDR3 region has 14 residues. Written as DNA, the CDR3 is TGTGCCAGCAGCTTTAACAGGGGCCTGGGGGGCTACACCTTC. Protein sequence: CASSFNRGLGGYTF.

The DNA for the CDR3 is TGTGCCAGTAGTATAGGCGATGAAAAACTGTTTTTT. Residues: CASSIGDEKLFF. The chain recombines TRBV19 with TRBJ1-4; D is undetermined. CDR1 and CDR2 from the germline V gene are LNHDA and SQIVND (reference sequence). The CDR3 contains 12 residues. Trimming pared 1 base from V and 6 bases from J, leaving 3 bases between.

This clone was seen only once. The chain combines TRBV5-5 with TRBJ1-6; 10 nucleotides match TRBD1. The germline V gene has CDR1 SGHKS and CDR2 YYEKEE (reference sequence). This CDR3 contains 17 residues. V was pared by 4 bases and J by 8 bases, with 12 bases of the junction left unmatched. As DNA, the CDR3 is TGTGCCAGCAGCACCCTCCTAGGACAGGGGGTACATTCACCCCTCCACTTT. Its translation: CASSTLLGQGVHSPLHF.

This chain joins TRBV2 and TRBJ1-2, with 9 nucleotides matching TRBD1. Per germline, CDR1 SNHLY and CDR2 FYNNEI. Trimming cost V 7 bases and J 3 bases; bases outside gene matches: 12. The CDR3 runs 16 residues. Here the CDR3 DNA reads TGTGCCAGCACCGAGAGGACAGGGGCGACCGACTATGGCTACACCTTC. This sequence encodes CASTERTGATDYGYTF.

The chain uses TRBV5-1 and TRBJ2-1; the match to TRBD2 covers 10 bases. CDR3 length: 15 amino acids. V trimming: 3 bases; J trimming: 5 bases; junction bases outside the gene matches: 5. Germline loops: CDR1 SGHRS, CDR2 YFSETQ. The CDR3 loop reads CASSSGLASNNEQFF. The CDR3 nucleotides read TGCGCCAGCAGCTCGGGACTAGCGTCAAACAATGAGCAGTTCTTC.

The V and J genes are TRBV5-1 and TRBJ1-2; 8 bases line up with TRBD1. Looked up from germline, CDR1 is SGHRS and CDR2 is YFSETQ. After removal of 3 bases from V and 8 bases from J, the junction contained 12 bases not matched to a gene. The CDR3 spans 15 residues. CDR3 loop: CASSSGTGGGGGYTF. DNA for the CDR3: TGCGCCAGCAGCTCAGGGACAGGCGGAGGTGGCGGCTACACCTTC.

This chain links TRBV10-2 with TRBJ2-7; D is perhaps TRBD2 (5 bases). Trimming removed 7 bases at V and 0 bases at J, with 16 bases between. Germline values: CDR1 WSHSY, CDR2 SAAADI. There are 15 residues in the CDR3. The CDR3 reads CASTEGQASSYEQYF. CDR3 nucleotides: TGCGCCAGCACCGAGGGCCAGGCGAGCTCCTACGAGCAGTACTTC.

The rearrangement joins TRBV6-5 to TRBJ1-6; D is ambiguous. The germline V gene has CDR1 MNHEY and CDR2 SVGAGI. There are 14 residues in the CDR3. Between the trimmed V and J ends, which lost 6 bases and 8 bases, there was a span of 14 bases. The CDR3, as DNA: TGTGCCAGCAGCCGACAATCGGGATATTCACCCCTCCACTTT. Protein sequence: CASSRQSGYSPLHF.

V is TRBV10-3 and J is TRBJ1-6, with TRBD1 as a possible D gene (6 bases). The CDR3 loop spans 15 amino acids. Germline V CDR1 and CDR2: ENHRY, SYGVKD. The V gene lost 3 bases and the J gene lost 3 bases, with 9 bases spanning the gap. The CDR3 nucleotides are TGTGCCATCAGTGATGGGGGCGTCTATAATTCACCCCTCCACTTT. Translated, it gives CAISDGGVYNSPLHF.

The V gene is TRBV19, the J gene TRBJ1-2; D uncertain. Looked up from germline, CDR1 is LNHDA and CDR2 is SQIVND (reference sequence). Trimming removed 6 bases from V and 3 bases from J, with 5 bases in between. The CDR3 runs to 11 residues. DNA for the CDR3: TGTGCCAGTAGGTATGACTATGGCTACACCTTC. This translates into CASRYDYGYTF.

CDR3: CASSLGSRTAIRVGLYGYTF. The CDR3 bases are TGCGCCAGCAGCTTGGGTTCTAGGACAGCGATCAGGGTCGGTCTCTATGGCTACACCTTC. The chain couples TRBV5-1 to TRBJ1-2; the D gene is possibly TRBD1 (6 bases). The germline V gene encodes CDR1 SGHRS and CDR2 YFSETQ. The CDR3 consists of 20 residues. Trimming left V 0 bases short and J 4 bases short, with 28 bases between.

This chain links TRBV1 with TRBJ2-7; the tabulated D call, TRBD1, remains unverified against the DNA. TRBV1 represents a pseudogene. The CDR3 extends over 18 amino acids. The CDR3 region is CTSSQAEGGDRPTYEQYF. The DNA for the CDR3 is TGCACCAGCAGCCAAGCCGAGGGCGGGGACAGACCAACCTACGAGCAGTACTTC.

J is TRBJ1-3 and V is TRBV7-9; 8 bases line up with TRBD1. V dropped 2 bases and J dropped 4; count of bases not matched to a gene: 4. From germline, CDR1 is SEHNR and CDR2 FQNEAQ (reference sequence). CDR3 length: 15 amino acids. For the CDR3, the DNA is TGTGCCAGCAGCTTAACGACAGGGGAAGGAAACACCATATATTTT. Amino acids: CASSLTTGEGNTIYF.

The V call is TRBV19, the J call TRBJ1-5, with D perhaps TRBD1 (5 bases). V was shortened by 6 bases and J by 4 bases, with 16 bases between the two germline ends. This CDR3 contains 15 residues. CDR1 LNHDA and CDR2 SQIVND come from the germline V gene (reference sequence). CDR3 protein: CASSLRERGNQPQHF. The CDR3 coding sequence is TGTGCCAGTAGCCTCAGGGAAAGGGGTAATCAGCCCCAGCATTTT. The full variable domain, its missing parts supplied by reference TRBV19 and TRBJ1-5, is DGGITQSPKYLFRKEGQNVTLSCEQNLNHDAMYWYRQDPGQGLRLIYYSQIVNDFQKGDIAEGYSVSREKKESFPLTVTSAQKNPTAFYLCASSLRERGNQPQHFGDGTRLSIL.

The chain joins TRBV5-1 to TRBJ1-1; no clear D. V lost 6 bases, J lost 0 bases, and 9 bases lay in between. CDR1 SGHRS and CDR2 YFSETQ come from the germline V gene. CDR3 length equals 13 residues. The CDR3 protein is CASKREMNTEAFF. In DNA, the CDR3 is TGCGCCAGCAAGAGGGAAATGAACACTGAAGCTTTCTTT.

This clone showed up just once. This CDR3 is CASSIYRGREGANVLTF. The CDR3 coding sequence is TGTGCCAGTAGTATATACAGGGGGCGAGAGGGGGCCAACGTCCTGACTTTC. The gene calls are TRBV19 and TRBJ2-6; TRBD1 aligns across 9 bases. The V gene's germline CDR1 is LNHDA and CDR2 SQIVND (reference sequence). CDR3 length: 17 residues. Trimming cost V 2 bases and J 4 bases; bases outside gene matches: 6.

The chain joins TRBV5-8 to TRBJ1-4; D is unresolved. CDR1 and CDR2 from the germline V gene are SGHTS and YDEGEE. Trimming stripped 4 bases from V and 8 bases from J, with 18 bases between. There are 15 residues in the CDR3. The CDR3 loop is CASSRLVLLGEKLFF. CDR3 sequence (DNA): TGTGCCAGCAGCCGCTTGGTTCTACTAGGGGAAAAACTGTTTTTT. The complete variable domain, with remaining parts taken from reference TRBV5-8 and TRBJ1-4, reads EAGVTQSPTHLIKTRGQQATLRCSPISGHTSVYWYQQALGLGLQFLLWYDEGEERNRGNFPPRFSGRQFPNYSSELNVNALELEDSALYLCASSRLVLLGEKLFFGSGTQLSVL.

The chain uses TRBV5-1 and TRBJ2-2, with 10 bases lining up with TRBD1. Germline-derived CDR1 and CDR2 are SGHRS and YFSETQ. CDR3 length: 17 amino acids. V gave up 4 bases and J gave up 6 bases; unmatched junction bases: 12. CDR3 sequence (DNA): TGCGCCAGCAGCCCCCTCGGACAGGGGGGTTCGCCCGGGGAGCTGTTTTTT. This encodes CASSPLGQGGSPGELFF.

V is TRBV10-1 and J is TRBJ1-5; D remains ambiguous. The CDR3 totals 14 residues. Trimming stripped 6 bases from V and 0 bases from J, with 9 bases between. Germline V gene data show CDR1 as WNHNN and CDR2 as SYGVQD (reference sequence). CDR3 sequence reads: CASSGVYSNQPQHF. As DNA, the CDR3 is TGCGCCAGCAGCGGAGTTTATAGCAATCAGCCCCAGCATTTT.

This chain uses TRBV5-6 with TRBJ2-7; 9 nucleotides agree with TRBD2. The V and J ends lost 2 bases and 2 bases, in that order; junction bases with no gene match: 8. CDR3 length: 16 residues. Looked up from germline, CDR1 is SGHDT and CDR2 is YYEEEE. In DNA form, the CDR3 reads TGTGCCAGCAGCTTCGATCCTAGCGGGGATACCTACGAGCAGTACTTC. It specifies CASSFDPSGDTYEQYF.

This chain uses TRBV5-1 with TRBJ1-2; D uncertain. CDR1 is SGHRS, CDR2 YFSETQ, per germline. Trimming cost V 0 bases and J 4 bases, with 7 bases left between them. The CDR3 is made up of 13 amino acids. The CDR3 nucleotides are TGCGCCAGCAGCTTGGAGAACAGCTATGGCTACACCTTC. Amino acids: CASSLENSYGYTF.

The chain couples TRBV7-9 to TRBJ2-7, with 8 positions matching TRBD1. Germline V gene sequence: CDR1 SEHNR, CDR2 FQNEAQ (reference sequence). Trimming took 0 bases from V and 9 from J; bases not matched to a gene: 19. The CDR3 is made up of 18 amino acids. The CDR3: CASSLAHQRTGPPSGQYF. The DNA of the CDR3 is TGTGCCAGCAGCTTAGCCCACCAACGGACAGGGCCCCCCTCAGGGCAGTACTTC.

The V and J genes are TRBV29-1 and TRBJ2-7; weak D call: TRBD1 (6 bases). V was shortened by 6 bases and J by 2 bases, with 23 bases between the two germline ends. This CDR3 contains 16 residues. Germline CDR1 is SQVTM and CDR2 is ANQGSEA. The CDR3 region has the DNA TGCAGCGTGGGAATAAGTCGGGCAGGGGTTACCTACGAGCAGTACTTC. As protein: CSVGISRAGVTYEQYF.